Below are 31 T cell receptor beta chains sequenced from a single sample in a study of persistence of HIV-infected CD4 T cells. These receptors lack a known antigen. This was the immunoSEQ version 4 assay in survey mode. Some clones are missing from TCRdb's copy, which holds only in-frame ones; the method was immunoSEQ multiplex PCR. This sample has 13,000 or so clones, with roughly 62% found just once. Overlapping HIV-1 Gag 15-mer peptides at roughly 1 ug per peptide per mL were used. Sorting selected CD4+ T cells upregulating both CD40 ligand and CD69. Sample: CD4+ T cells sorted from PBMCs after roughly 18-hour stimulation, taken from a patient who received antiretroviral therapy. The receptors were gathered from an adult man with HIV who was CMV-seropositive.

The rearrangement links TRBV19 to TRBJ1-5; D might be TRBD1 (5 bases). The CDR3 runs to 12 residues. Germline CDR1 LNHDA, CDR2 SQIVND (reference sequence). Trimming took off 11 bases at V and 7 bases at J, with 15 bases between the two ends. CDR3 DNA: TGTGCCGCCAGCTGGGGCGGACAGCCCCAGCATTTT. Translating gives CAASWGGQPQHF. Full variable domain (rest looked up from reference TRBV19 and TRBJ1-5): DGGITQSPKYLFRKEGQNVTLSCEQNLNHDAMYWYRQDPGQGLRLIYYSQIVNDFQKGDIAEGYSVSREKKESFPLTVTSAQKNPTAFYLCAASWGGQPQHFGDGTRLSIL.

The CDR3: CASSLAGLAADTQYF. The CDR3 DNA sequence: TGTGCCAGCAGCTTGGCGGGACTAGCCGCAGATACGCAGTATTTT. V and J are TRBV7-2 and TRBJ2-3; TRBD2 matches 9 bases. The junction had 5 bases not matched to a gene; V was cut back by 3 bases and J by 4 bases. CDR3 length: 15 residues. Germline V gene data show CDR1 as SGHTA and CDR2 as FQGNSA.

The rearrangement joins TRBV5-8 to TRBJ1-1, with a possible D match to TRBD1 (5 bases). Trimming took 5 bases from V and 6 from J, leaving 20 bases between them. Germline V lookup: CDR1 SGHTS, CDR2 YDEGEE. This CDR3 has 15 residues. CDR3 residues: CASRKTGPQGAEAFF. CDR3 nucleotide sequence: TGTGCCAGCAGGAAAACAGGACCTCAAGGGGCTGAAGCTTTCTTT.

The J gene is TRBJ1-2, the V gene TRBV3-1 (or the pseudogene TRBV3-2); unclear D gene. From germline, CDR1 is LGHDT and CDR2 YNNKEL (reference sequence). Trimming removed 2 bases from V and 2 bases from J, with 6 bases in between. This CDR3 has 13 residues. The CDR3 is CASSQQGNYGYTF. For the CDR3, the DNA is TGTGCCAGCAGCCAACAAGGGAACTATGGCTACACCTTC.

The chain is built from TRBV19 and TRBJ2-2; 10 positions agree with TRBD1. Unmatched junction bases numbered 5, after V lost 3 bases and J lost 4 bases. The CDR3 has 16 residues. The V gene's germline CDR1 is LNHDA and CDR2 SQIVND (reference sequence). The CDR3 region has the DNA TGTGCCAGTAGTATTATCGACAGGGGGCGCACCGGGGAGCTGTTTTTT. This codes for CASSIIDRGRTGELFF.

This clone appeared once. The V and J genes are TRBV29-1 and TRBJ1-5; 9 bases line up with TRBD1. CDR1 SQVTM and CDR2 ANQGSEA come from the germline V gene. The CDR3 is made up of 14 amino acids. V was pared by 5 bases and J by 1 base, with 3 bases of the junction left unmatched. Here the CDR3 DNA reads TGCAGCGTTCAAGGACAGGGGAGCAATCAGCCCCAGCATTTT. This translates into CSVQGQGSNQPQHF.

V usage is TRBV29-1 and J usage is TRBJ1-2; tentatively, D is TRBD1 (6 bases). This CDR3 has 11 residues. Trimming removed 6 bases from V and 12 bases from J, with 17 bases in between. Germline V gene data show CDR1 as SQVTM and CDR2 as ANQGSEA. CDR3 region: CSVSSSGGHTF. DNA of the CDR3: TGCAGCGTGTCTTCCTCGGGGGGGCACACCTTC.

This chain links TRBV7-9 with TRBJ1-5, with a possible D match to TRBD1 (5 bases). Between the trimmed V and J ends, which lost 6 bases and 4 bases, there was a span of 16 bases. The length of the CDR3 is 15 residues. From germline, CDR1 is SEHNR and CDR2 FQNEAQ (reference sequence). The CDR3 is CASSYSGTINQPQHF. CDR3 nucleotides: TGTGCCAGCAGTTATTCTGGGACGATAAATCAGCCCCAGCATTTT.

V usage is TRBV29-1 and J usage is TRBJ2-5; tentatively, D is TRBD1 (6 bases). This CDR3 comprises 16 residues. Trimming removed 1 base at V and 4 bases at J, with 19 bases between. Germline values: CDR1 SQVTM, CDR2 ANQGSEA. The CDR3 loop is CSVEVPRGKWGETQYF. CDR3 nucleotide sequence: TGCAGCGTTGAAGTTCCCAGGGGAAAATGGGGAGAGACCCAGTACTTC. The complete variable domain, with remaining parts taken from reference TRBV29-1 and TRBJ2-5, reads SAVISQKPSRDICQRGTSLTIQCQVDSQVTMMFWYRQQPGQSLTLIATANQGSEATYESGFVIDKFPISRPNLTFSTLTVSNMSPEDSSIYLCSVEVPRGKWGETQYFGPGTRLLVL.

The rearrangement joins TRBV29-1 to TRBJ2-3; TRBD2 matches at 14 bases. The CDR3 consists of 14 residues. With 6 bases clipped from V and 6 bases from J, the junction kept 5 bases outside the gene matches. The germline V gene encodes CDR1 SQVTM and CDR2 ANQGSEA. CDR3 residues: CSVQGLAGADTQYF. The CDR3, as DNA: TGCAGCGTCCAGGGACTAGCGGGAGCGGATACGCAGTATTTT.

This chain links TRBV3-1 (or the pseudogene TRBV3-2) with TRBJ2-1; TRBD2 matches 9 bases. CDR3 length: 16 residues. Trimming cost V 5 bases and J 6 bases; bases outside gene matches: 11. Germline V gene data show CDR1 as LGHDT and CDR2 as YNNKEL (reference sequence). CDR3 in DNA: TGTGCCAGCAGCTTCAGAACAGCGGGAGGTTCCAATGAGCAGTTCTTC. It encodes CASSFRTAGGSNEQFF.

The chain links TRBV29-1 to TRBJ2-7; D possibly corresponds to TRBD1 (6 bases). Germline-derived CDR1 and CDR2 are SQVTM and ANQGSEA. V was clipped by 6 bases and J by 2 bases, with 8 bases between them. CDR3 length equals 11 residues. DNA for the CDR3: TGCAGCGTGGCAGGGGCCTACGAGCAGTACTTC. Translated: CSVAGAYEQYF.

This clone was seen only a few times. The CDR3 spells CASSRGGAALGEQYF. CDR3 nucleotide sequence: TGCGCCAGCAGCCGGGGGGGAGCGGCACTTGGCGAGCAGTACTTC. The V call is TRBV5-1, the J call TRBJ2-7; 8 bases are shared with TRBD2. Germline V lookup: CDR1 SGHRS, CDR2 YFSETQ. This CDR3 has 15 amino acids. V gave up 4 bases and J gave up 6 bases; unmatched junction bases: 12.

In the case of this clone: Other DNA sequences in the same sample also yield this CDR3. The chain couples TRBV5-1 to TRBJ1-4; TRBD1 matches 11 bases. V was pared by 0 bases and J by 7 bases, with 5 bases of the junction left unmatched. Germline V gene sequence: CDR1 SGHRS, CDR2 YFSETQ. This CDR3 is built from 16 residues. The CDR3 DNA is TGCGCCAGCAGCTTGGCGGTCGGGACAGGGGGTGAAAAACTGTTTTTT. Residues: CASSLAVGTGGEKLFF.

About this clone: Other DNA sequences in the same sample also yield this CDR3. The chain employs TRBV3-1 (or the pseudogene TRBV3-2) and TRBJ2-3; D gene ambiguous. The CDR3 length is 12 residues. Germline-derived CDR1 and CDR2 are LGHDT and YNNKEL (reference sequence). Trimming took off 1 base at V and 5 bases at J, with 4 bases between the two ends. CDR3 in DNA: TGTGCCAGCAGCCAAGCGGGAGATACGCAGTATTTT. The encoded protein is CASSQAGDTQYF.

The chain uses TRBV3-1 (or the pseudogene TRBV3-2) and TRBJ1-1; D unresolved. Germline CDR1 and CDR2: LGHDT and YNNKEL (reference sequence). V was cut by 1 base and J by 0 bases, with 9 bases left in between. CDR3 length equals 15 residues. CDR3 sequence reads: CASSQAVRMNTEAFF. The CDR3 DNA is TGTGCCAGCAGCCAAGCGGTCCGAATGAACACTGAAGCTTTCTTT.

The genes are TRBV5-8 and TRBJ1-6; possibly TRBD1 for D (6 bases). Trimming cost V 3 bases and J 5 bases, with 15 bases left between them. Per the germline V gene, CDR1 is SGHTS and CDR2 is YDEGEE. The CDR3 spans 16 residues. Here the CDR3 reads CASSSTTQGNNSPLHF. As DNA, the CDR3 is TGTGCCAGCAGCTCTACGACACAGGGCAATAATTCACCCCTCCACTTT.

Only a few counts were recorded for this clone. The chain has TRBV6-6 and TRBJ2-2; possibly TRBD1 for D (5 bases). The CDR3 is 12 residues long. In germline, CDR1 is MNHNY, CDR2 SVGAGI (reference sequence). Trimming shortened V by 5 bases and J by 8 bases, and 9 bases separated the two germline ends. The CDR3 DNA reads TGTGCCAGCAGTCAGGGTGTAGGGGAGCTGTTTTTT. Translating gives CASSQGVGELFF.

There are a few counts of this clone. V gene TRBV7-6 combines with J gene TRBJ1-2, with D uncertain. Germline loops: CDR1 SGHVS, CDR2 FNYEAQ. The CDR3 covers 14 residues. V lost 6 bases to trimming and J lost 8 bases, with 19 bases between them. The DNA for the CDR3 is TGTGCCAGCAGACCACGACTCCTTGGGTACGGCTACACCTTC. Its protein product is CASRPRLLGYGYTF.

This clone was recorded a few times. The chain recombines TRBV5-5 with TRBJ1-2; D is ambiguous. Trimming shortened V by 4 bases and J by 4 bases, and 11 bases separated the two germline ends. This CDR3 comprises 13 residues. The germline V gene encodes CDR1 SGHKS and CDR2 YYEKEE (reference sequence). CDR3 bases: TGTGCCAGCAGCACTGACGGGAGCTATGGCTACACCTTC. It yields the protein CASSTDGSYGYTF.

This chain connects TRBV2 to TRBJ1-2, with D possibly matching TRBD1 (6 bases). Trimming left V 8 bases short and J 13 bases short, with 17 bases between. The CDR3 sequence is 11 residues long. CDR1 and CDR2 from the germline V gene are SNHLY and FYNNEI. In DNA form, the CDR3 reads TGTGCCAGCGGCTATGGACAGTCGCCCACCTTC. Its protein is CASGYGQSPTF.

This chain connects TRBV11-1 to TRBJ1-4; weak D call: TRBD1 (6 bases). V was shortened by 4 bases and J by 12 bases, with 15 bases between the two germline ends. Germline V gives CDR1 SGHAT, CDR2 FQDESV (reference sequence). The length of the CDR3 is 13 residues. In DNA form, the CDR3 reads TGTGCCAGCAGCTCGAGGCAGGGGAGAGAACTGTTTTTT. It is translated as CASSSRQGRELFF.

The rearrangement links TRBV18 to TRBJ2-7; 7 bases are a match to TRBD1. The CDR3 consists of 17 residues. The trim removed 2 bases at V and 7 bases at J, leaving 17 bases unmatched. Germline V gene sequence: CDR1 KGHSH, CDR2 LQKENI. As DNA, the CDR3 is TGTGCCAGCTCACCATCACTTGGGACAGCGCGACCTGGGGAGCAGTACTTC. Protein: CASSPSLGTARPGEQYF.

This chain uses TRBV9 with TRBJ2-1; 9 positions match TRBD2. This CDR3 is 16 amino acids long. Germline values: CDR1 SGDLS, CDR2 YYNGEE. V dropped 4 bases and J dropped 9; count of bases not matched to a gene: 14. The CDR3 spells CASSPRTGLAGSEQFF. CDR3 nucleotide sequence: TGTGCCAGCAGCCCGAGAACGGGACTAGCTGGATCTGAGCAGTTCTTC.

The chain is built from TRBV19 and TRBJ1-3; a weak D match, TRBD1 (6 bases). The CDR3 is 16 residues long. V was clipped by 5 bases and J by 0 bases, with 14 bases between them. Germline loops: CDR1 LNHDA, CDR2 SQIVND (reference sequence). CDR3 DNA sequence: TGTGCCAGTAGTTCCGGACAGACCTTCTCTGGAAACACCATATATTTT. This translates into CASSSGQTFSGNTIYF.

This chain connects TRBV7-2 to TRBJ1-3; D is uncertain. The V end lost 5 bases, the J end lost 3 bases, and 14 bases lay between the germline ends. CDR1 is SGHTA, CDR2 FQGNSA, per germline. CDR3 length: 15 amino acids. CDR3 bases: TGTGCCAGCAGCCTTGGCCTATTCCGTGGAAACACCATATATTTT. Its protein is CASSLGLFRGNTIYF.

The V gene is TRBV2, the J gene TRBJ2-1, with D possibly TRBD2 on 5 matching bases. Trimming took 9 bases from V and 2 from J, leaving 11 bases between them. The CDR3 totals 13 residues. Germline V gene sequence: CDR1 SNHLY, CDR2 FYNNEI. The CDR3 is CARTHGTYNEQFF. The CDR3 DNA is TGTGCCAGAACCCACGGGACCTACAATGAGCAGTTCTTC.

This chain joins TRBV5-1 and TRBJ2-3; 8 positions agree with TRBD1. In germline, CDR1 is SGHRS, CDR2 YFSETQ. V dropped 0 bases and J dropped 3; count of bases not matched to a gene: 6. The CDR3 is 16 residues long. This CDR3 reads CASSLGQGSGTDTQYF. The DNA for the CDR3 is TGCGCCAGCAGCTTGGGACAGGGGTCTGGGACAGATACGCAGTATTTT.

CDR3 DNA: TGTGCCAGCAGTTTTTCACTAGCGGGCCTTTCGTACGAGCAGTACTTC. It encodes CASSFSLAGLSYEQYF. V gene TRBV28 combines with J gene TRBJ2-7; 9 positions agree with TRBD2. The trim removed 3 bases at V and 4 bases at J, leaving 10 bases unmatched. The CDR3 extends over 16 amino acids. In germline, CDR1 is MDHEN, CDR2 SYDVKM. Full variable domain (rest looked up from reference TRBV28 and TRBJ2-7): DVKVTQSSRYLVKRTGEKVFLECVQDMDHENMFWYRQDPGLGLRLIYFSYDVKMKEKGDIPEGYSVSREKKERFSLILESASTNQTSMYLCASSFSLAGLSYEQYFGPGTRLTVT.

The rearrangement uses TRBV18 and TRBJ2-2; TRBD1 agrees at 11 bases. The CDR3 is 17 amino acids. V trimming: 4 bases; J trimming: 6 bases; junction bases outside the gene matches: 10. The V gene's germline CDR1 is KGHSH and CDR2 LQKENI. CDR3 amino acids: CASSLTGGTGGPGELFF. Written as DNA, the CDR3 is TGTGCCAGCTCACTCACCGGAGGGACAGGGGGTCCCGGGGAGCTGTTTTTT.

The rearrangement joins TRBV24-1 to TRBJ1-1; D remains unclear. CDR1 is KGHDR, CDR2 SFDVKD, per germline. Trimming shortened V by 8 bases and J by 11 bases, and 17 bases separated the two germline ends. The CDR3 totals 12 residues. The CDR3 reads CATTIPHGLAFF. The CDR3 DNA is TGTGCCACCACTATACCCCATGGGTTGGCTTTCTTT.